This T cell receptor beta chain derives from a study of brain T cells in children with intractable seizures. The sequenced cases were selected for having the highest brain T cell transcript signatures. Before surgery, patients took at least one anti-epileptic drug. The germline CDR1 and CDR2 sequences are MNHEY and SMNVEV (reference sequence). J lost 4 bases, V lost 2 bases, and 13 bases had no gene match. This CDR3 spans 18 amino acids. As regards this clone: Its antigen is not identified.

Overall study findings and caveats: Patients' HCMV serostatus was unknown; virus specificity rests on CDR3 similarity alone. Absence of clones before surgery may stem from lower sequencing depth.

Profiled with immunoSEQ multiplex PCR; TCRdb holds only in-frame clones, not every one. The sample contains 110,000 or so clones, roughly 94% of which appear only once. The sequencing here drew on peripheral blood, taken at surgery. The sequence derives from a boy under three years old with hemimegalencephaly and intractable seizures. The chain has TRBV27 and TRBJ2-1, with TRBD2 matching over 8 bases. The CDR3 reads CASSLRAGAQSGYNEQFF. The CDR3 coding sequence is TGTGCCAGCAGTTTAAGAGCGGGAGCTCAAAGTGGGTACAATGAGCAGTTCTTC.